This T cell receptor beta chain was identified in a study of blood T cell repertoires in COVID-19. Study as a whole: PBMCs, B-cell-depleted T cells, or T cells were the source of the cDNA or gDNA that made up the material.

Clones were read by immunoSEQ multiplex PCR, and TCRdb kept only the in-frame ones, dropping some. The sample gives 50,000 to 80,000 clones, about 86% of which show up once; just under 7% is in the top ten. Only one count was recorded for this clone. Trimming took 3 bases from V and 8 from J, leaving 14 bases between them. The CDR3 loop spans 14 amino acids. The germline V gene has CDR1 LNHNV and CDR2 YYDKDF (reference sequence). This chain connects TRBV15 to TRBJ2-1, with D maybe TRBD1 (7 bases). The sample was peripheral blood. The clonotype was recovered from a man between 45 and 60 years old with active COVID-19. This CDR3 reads CATSRGQLADEQFF. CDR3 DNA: TGTGCCACCAGCAGGGGACAGTTAGCGGATGAGCAGTTCTTC.